The source of this T cell receptor (beta chain) is a study of OX40 agonist ivuxolimab in advanced cancers. For the study at large: Allowance was made for prior anti-PD-1, anti-PD-L1 or anti-CTLA-4 therapy, and roughly 40% had some. Of the patients, three showed partial responses, one with hepatocellular carcinoma and two with cutaneous melanoma.

TCRdb's copy holds only in-frame clones and misses some; the assay was immunoSEQ multiplex PCR. This table holds approximately 74,000 clones, approximately 80% found once. This TCR derives from an adult with an advanced solid tumor such as melanoma, head and neck, liver or kidney cancer. Sequenced here: CD4+ or CD8+ T cells sorted from blood, sampled in a trial of the OX40 agonist ivuxolimab.

This CDR3 is CASSEPSGGDEQFF. CDR3 nucleotide sequence: TGTGCCAGCAGTGAACCGTCCGGGGGGGATGAGCAGTTCTTC. The chain has TRBV6-1 and TRBJ2-1, with TRBD2 matching 8 bases. There are 14 residues in the CDR3. Germline V gene sequence: CDR1 MNHNS, CDR2 SASEGT. V shed 2 bases and J 8 bases; nucleotides not matched to a gene: 5.